The clone carrying this TCR beta chain was recorded many times. The target antigen is unknown. The data are from a study of response to subunit inactivated influenza vaccine. Notes on the study in general: T cells newly recruited by each seasonal influenza vaccination are few, the authors suggested.

TCRdb reanalysed the RT-PCR reads using MiXCR and keeps one entry per CDR3 protein. Seen here are 500,000 to 550,000 distinct CDR3 sequences, approximately 7.8% observed once, and the top ten hold 13%. The receptor was derived from a man between 50 and 75 years old who received an inactivated influenza vaccine. Sequenced material: PBMCs from blood, taken roughly 24 months after vaccination.

The CDR3 nucleotides are TGTGCCAGCAGCTTAGAGGGACTAGCGCTCACAGATACGCAGTATTTT. This translates into CASSLEGLALTDTQYF. This sequence joins TRBV7-9 and TRBJ2-3; 10 bases agree with TRBD2. The CDR3 length is 16 residues. V dropped 1 base and J dropped 2; count of bases not matched to a gene: 3. Germline values: CDR1 SEHNR, CDR2 FQNEAQ (reference sequence).